This T cell receptor (beta chain) was recorded in a study of cytomegalovirus exposure and HLA in healthy donors. The CDR3 covers 14 residues. J gave up 4 bases and V 4 bases, and 4 bases lay outside the gene matches. CDR1 and CDR2 from the germline V gene are LNHDA and SQIVND (reference sequence). Using immunoSEQ multiplex PCR, the repertoire was profiled, and TCRdb retains in-frame clones only, with some absent. The data show some 90,000 clones, roughly 87% seen once. The sequence came from a man in his late teens or twenties in good health and CMV-seropositive. V gene TRBV19 combines with J gene TRBJ2-7; 10 positions agree with TRBD1. Sequencing was done on a sample of PBMCs. The CDR3 coding sequence is TGTGCCAGTAGTACCGGGACAGGGGAGTACGAGCAGTACTTC. It is translated as CASSTGTGEYEQYF. Complete variable domain (other parts from reference TRBV19 and TRBJ2-7): DGGITQSPKYLFRKEGQNVTLSCEQNLNHDAMYWYRQDPGQGLRLIYYSQIVNDFQKGDIAEGYSVSREKKESFPLTVTSAQKNPTAFYLCASSTGTGEYEQYFGPGTRLTVT.